Listed here are 9 T cell receptor beta chains from one sample, sequenced in a study of Ad26.COV2.S vaccination and SARS-CoV-2 variants. The method was immunoSEQ multiplex PCR; TCRdb's version includes in-frame clones alone and lacks a portion of them. Among about 350,000 clones listed, about 85% were seen once. Treatment indicated: about 20 received Ad26.COV2.S at low or high dose, single or two shots; roughly five received placebo; per-sample allocation not given. The study sampled participants on day 63 after the first vaccine or placebo injection. Material: peripheral blood, obtained in a trial of Ad26.COV2.S vaccine versus placebo. The receptors were gathered from a person between 18 and 60 years old who received the Ad26.COV2.S COVID-19 vaccine or a placebo.

The V and J genes are TRBV27 and TRBJ2-5; TRBD1 matches at 7 bases. Unmatched junction bases numbered 11, after V lost 1 base and J lost 0 bases. Looked up from germline, CDR1 is MNHEY and CDR2 is SMNVEV (reference sequence). CDR3 length equals 18 residues. CDR3 residues: CASSLWQTGQLNQETQYF. The CDR3 bases are TGTGCCAGCAGTTTATGGCAAACGGGACAGCTGAACCAAGAGACCCAGTACTTC.

This clone was found once. The chain recombines TRBV3-1 (or the pseudogene TRBV3-2) with TRBJ1-2; weak D call: TRBD1 (6 bases). Germline assignment: CDR1 LGHDT and CDR2 YNNKEL (reference sequence). Trimming shortened V by 1 base and J by 7 bases, and 16 bases separated the two germline ends. The CDR3 loop spans 15 amino acids. CDR3 residues: CASSQVTGRGGGYTF. CDR3 coding DNA: TGTGCCAGCAGCCAAGTAACAGGGCGGGGAGGTGGCTACACCTTC.

This chain joins TRBV10-1 and TRBJ1-1; D is uncertain. The V end was cut by 6 bases, the J end by 5 bases, with 13 bases between. The germline V gene has CDR1 WNHNN and CDR2 SYGVQD (reference sequence). The CDR3 extends over 13 amino acids. CDR3 loop: CASRGNSGTEAFF. In DNA form, the CDR3 reads TGCGCCAGCAGGGGGAATTCCGGGACTGAAGCTTTCTTT.

This rearrangement joins TRBV6-5 to TRBJ2-3; D possibly corresponds to TRBD1 (6 bases). This CDR3 has 14 amino acids. Germline V gives CDR1 MNHEY, CDR2 SVGAGI. Trimming took off 6 bases at V and 1 base at J, with 11 bases between the two ends. CDR3 region: CASRLRQGTDTQYF. The CDR3 DNA is TGTGCCAGCAGACTACGACAGGGCACAGATACGCAGTATTTT.

V and J are TRBV7-9 and TRBJ2-5, with 10 bases fitting TRBD1. V was pared by 5 bases and J by 2 bases, with 5 bases of the junction left unmatched. The CDR3 contains 15 residues. CDR1 and CDR2 (germline): SEHNR, FQNEAQ (reference sequence). The CDR3 sequence: CASSLRQGAQETQYF. CDR3 coding DNA: TGTGCCAGCAGCCTCAGACAGGGGGCGCAAGAGACCCAGTACTTC.

The V and J genes are TRBV12-3 or TRBV12-4 and TRBJ1-2, with 8 bases aligning to TRBD1. The CDR3 extends over 13 amino acids. The V gene end was trimmed by 8 bases and the J gene end by 6 bases; junction bases not matched to a gene: 8. CDR3 loop: CASLYRGADGYTF. Here the CDR3 DNA reads TGTGCCAGCCTTTACAGGGGGGCGGATGGCTACACCTTC.

V gene TRBV5-4 combines with J gene TRBJ2-2, with 11 bases lining up with TRBD1. The ends lost 2 bases at V and 4 bases at J; junction bases unmatched: 4. There are 16 residues in the CDR3. CDR1 is SGHNT, CDR2 YYREEE, per germline (reference sequence). CDR3 amino acids: CASSFPDRGRTGELFF. DNA of the CDR3: TGTGCCAGCAGCTTTCCGGACAGGGGGCGCACCGGGGAGCTGTTTTTT.

V usage is TRBV6-5 and J usage is TRBJ2-7; possible D gene TRBD1, 6 bases. This CDR3 contains 15 residues. Deletions cut 0 bases from V and 0 bases from J, with 9 bases between. Germline loops: CDR1 MNHEY, CDR2 SVGAGI. Written as DNA, the CDR3 is TGTGCCAGCAGTTACTCTTGGACAGACTCCTACGAGCAGTACTTC. Amino acid sequence: CASSYSWTDSYEQYF.

This clone was detected once. This chain uses TRBV10-3 with TRBJ2-3; D possibly uses TRBD1 or TRBD2 (5 bases each). This CDR3 contains 14 residues. V was pared by 6 bases and J by 3 bases, with 13 bases between. Germline CDR1 reads ENHRY; CDR2 reads SYGVKD. The CDR3 DNA reads as TGTGCCATCAGACCCGGGACCAATACAGATACGCAGTATTTT. Translated: CAIRPGTNTDTQYF.